These 22 T cell receptor beta chains came from one sample sequenced in a study of OX40 agonist ivuxolimab in advanced cancers. Assay used: immunoSEQ multiplex PCR; TCRdb lists only in-frame clones, some missing. This sample has 20,000 or so clones; 90% occur once, and the top ten carry 49%. Sequenced material: CD4+ or CD8+ T cells sorted from blood, taken in a trial of the OX40 agonist ivuxolimab. The source is an adult with an advanced solid tumor such as melanoma, head and neck, liver or kidney cancer.

This chain connects TRBV2 to TRBJ2-5, with 12 bases lining up with TRBD1. Germline assignment: CDR1 SNHLY and CDR2 FYNNEI. V lost 6 bases and J lost 4; bases outside the gene matches: 6. The CDR3 runs 15 residues. The CDR3 reads CASSPGQGAGETQYF. The DNA for the CDR3 is TGTGCCAGCAGCCCGGGACAGGGGGCAGGAGAGACCCAGTACTTC.

This clone occurred once. The chain has TRBV11-1 and TRBJ2-7; tentatively, D is TRBD2 (6 bases). V shed 5 bases and J shed 2 bases, with 13 bases lying between them. The germline V gene has CDR1 SGHAT and CDR2 FQDESV (reference sequence). The CDR3 length is 14 residues. CDR3 amino acids: CASSPMTGAYEQYF. The CDR3 DNA follows: TGTGCCAGCAGCCCCATGACGGGAGCCTACGAGCAGTACTTC.

The chain links TRBV30 to TRBJ1-3, with a tentative D call TRBD1 (6 bases). CDR1 GTSNPN and CDR2 SVGIG come from the germline V gene (reference sequence). This CDR3 is 13 amino acids long. V gave up 8 bases and J gave up 0 bases, with 11 bases separating them. CDR3: CAGTLSSGNTIYF. The DNA of the CDR3 is TGTGCCGGGACACTGAGCTCTGGAAACACCATATATTTT.

This chain uses TRBV28 with TRBJ1-5; D might be TRBD1 (5 bases). The CDR3 totals 15 residues. Germline V CDR1 and CDR2: MDHEN, SYDVKM. The V gene lost 3 bases and the J gene lost 6 bases, with 15 bases spanning the gap. The CDR3 coding sequence is TGTGCCAGCAGTTTTGCGGGGGGGACTGGTCAGCCCCAGCATTTT. Translation gives CASSFAGGTGQPQHF.

V usage is TRBV19 and J usage is TRBJ2-1, with 8 nucleotides matching TRBD2. The CDR3 totals 15 residues. Germline values: CDR1 LNHDA, CDR2 SQIVND (reference sequence). V gave up 4 bases and J gave up 3 bases; unmatched junction bases: 5. The CDR3 sequence: CASSKAGALYNEQFF. DNA for the CDR3: TGTGCCAGTAGTAAAGCGGGAGCCCTCTACAATGAGCAGTTCTTC.

V is TRBV16 and J is TRBJ2-2; 10 positions agree with TRBD2. The V gene end was trimmed by 2 bases and the J gene end by 7 bases; junction bases not matched to a gene: 4. Germline V gene data show CDR1 as KGHSY and CDR2 as FQNENV. The CDR3 covers 15 residues. The CDR3 reads CASSQVSGRIGELFF. As DNA, the CDR3 is TGTGCCAGCAGCCAAGTTAGCGGGAGGATCGGGGAGCTGTTTTTT.

The V and J genes are TRBV10-3 and TRBJ1-1; no definite D call. The CDR3 contains 11 residues. V was trimmed by 8 bases and J by 8 bases, leaving 12 bases between them. Germline CDR1 and CDR2: ENHRY and SYGVKD. The CDR3 sequence is CAISLGSEAFF. The CDR3 DNA reads as TGTGCCATCTCACTAGGGTCCGAAGCTTTCTTT.

CDR3 in amino acids: CASRPKGSHYEQYF. The CDR3 bases are TGTGCCAGCAGACCAAAGGGGTCCCACTACGAGCAGTACTTC. The V and J genes are TRBV28 and TRBJ2-7, with D maybe TRBD1 (5 bases). This CDR3 comprises 14 residues. The germline gives CDR1 MDHEN, CDR2 SYDVKM. Trimming took 6 bases from V and 3 from J, leaving 15 bases between them.

The count of this clone is one. The chain combines TRBV6-5 with TRBJ2-7; TRBD1 aligns across 8 bases. From germline, CDR1 is MNHEY and CDR2 SVGAGI. Losses at the gene ends were 6 bases for V and 0 bases for J; bases not matched to a gene: 4. CDR3 size: 14 residues. For the CDR3, the DNA is TGTGCCAGCAGCTGGGGACAGGACTCCTACGAGCAGTACTTC. Its translation: CASSWGQDSYEQYF.

This rearrangement joins TRBV7-2 to TRBJ2-1, with 7 bases identical to TRBD2. Trimming removed 5 bases from V and 9 bases from J; junction bases left unmatched: 10. This CDR3 spans 14 amino acids. Germline V gene lookup returns CDR1 SGHTA and CDR2 FQGNSA. In DNA form, the CDR3 reads TGTGCCAGCAGCGCTCTCCCGGGAGGAGGTGAGCAGTTCTTC. The encoded protein is CASSALPGGGEQFF.

The J gene is TRBJ2-3, the V gene TRBV11-2, with D unclear. The germline V gene has CDR1 SGHAT and CDR2 FQNNGV. The CDR3 consists of 14 residues. V lost 3 bases and J 3 bases, leaving 10 bases between the germline ends. CDR3 sequence: CASSFQTSTDTQYF. The CDR3 DNA reads as TGTGCCAGCAGCTTTCAGACTTCTACAGATACGCAGTATTTT.

The chain employs TRBV5-5 and TRBJ2-7, with 9 bases aligning to TRBD2. The germline V gene encodes CDR1 SGHKS and CDR2 YYEKEE (reference sequence). The CDR3 sequence is 18 residues long. V gave up 0 bases and J gave up 1 base; unmatched junction bases: 11. CDR3 protein: CASSLARGSGRPSYEQYF. CDR3 coding DNA: TGTGCCAGCAGCTTGGCCAGGGGAAGCGGGAGGCCGTCCTACGAGCAGTACTTC.

The rearrangement joins TRBV10-1 to TRBJ2-3, with TRBD2 identical over 10 bases. Losses at the gene ends were 3 bases for V and 6 bases for J; bases not matched to a gene: 12. The germline V gene encodes CDR1 WNHNN and CDR2 SYGVQD (reference sequence). The CDR3 is 17 residues long. Here the CDR3 reads CASSEAGGGLGQDTQYF. The CDR3 DNA reads TGCGCCAGCAGTGAAGCGGGGGGGGGACTAGGTCAGGATACGCAGTATTTT.

This clone was recorded once. The V and J genes are TRBV11-2 and TRBJ2-1; no reliable D call. The CDR3 has 15 residues. V was pared by 1 base and J by 1 base, with 8 bases between. Per germline, CDR1 SGHAT and CDR2 FQNNGV. CDR3 amino acids: CASSLVLGSYNEQFF. DNA for the CDR3: TGTGCCAGCAGCTTAGTCCTAGGGTCCTACAATGAGCAGTTCTTC.

The chain carries TRBV11-2 and TRBJ2-7; D gene uncertain. Germline V gene data show CDR1 as SGHAT and CDR2 as FQNNGV. This CDR3 has 13 amino acids. Between the trimmed V and J ends, which lost 3 bases and 4 bases, there was a span of 10 bases. CDR3 sequence (DNA): TGTGCCAGCAGCTTTGGCCAGGTTTACGAGCAGTACTTC. Its protein is CASSFGQVYEQYF. The whole variable domain, filled in from reference TRBV11-2 and TRBJ2-7, reads EAGVAQSPRYKIIEKRQSVAFWCNPISGHATLYWYQQILGQGPKLLIQFQNNGVVDDSQLPKDRFSAERLKGVDSTLKIQPAKLEDSAVYLCASSFGQVYEQYFGPGTRLTVT.

The table lists this clone with a count of one. The gene calls are TRBV9 and TRBJ1-4, with D maybe TRBD1 (5 bases). Trimming stripped 0 bases from V and 8 bases from J, with 14 bases between. Germline CDR1 SGDLS, CDR2 YYNGEE. CDR3 size: 15 residues. The CDR3 spells CASSVGGGDAEKLFF. In DNA, the CDR3 is TGTGCCAGCAGCGTAGGTGGGGGAGATGCCGAAAAACTGTTTTTT.

The J gene is TRBJ2-7, the V gene TRBV4-3, with D perhaps matching TRBD2 (5 bases). This CDR3 contains 14 residues. The V gene lost 4 bases and the J gene lost 2 bases, with 12 bases spanning the gap. Germline-derived CDR1 and CDR2 are LGHNA and YSLEER. The DNA of the CDR3 is TGCGCCAGCAGCCCCATCCGGGGTCCCTACGAGCAGTACTTC. This translates into CASSPIRGPYEQYF.

The chain combines TRBV19 with TRBJ2-1; no firm D call. This CDR3 is 16 amino acids long. Germline lookup yields CDR1 LNHDA and CDR2 SQIVND (reference sequence). The V and J ends lost 6 bases and 2 bases respectively, with 17 bases between them. CDR3 coding DNA: TGTGCCAGTAGCAAAATACTTGCTTCCGCCTACAATGAGCAGTTCTTC. Translation gives CASSKILASAYNEQFF.

This clone was detected only once. The gene calls are TRBV7-9 and TRBJ2-7; D gene uncertain. In germline, CDR1 is SEHNR, CDR2 FQNEAQ (reference sequence). The ends were cut back, 1 base at V and 2 bases at J, with 9 bases in the middle. This CDR3 contains 14 residues. Written as DNA, the CDR3 is TGTGCCAGCAGCTTAGAGTCAGGCGCCTACGAGCAGTACTTC. The encoded protein is CASSLESGAYEQYF.

The gene calls are TRBV6-5 and TRBJ2-2; D is ambiguous. The germline V and J ends were trimmed by 6 bases and 5 bases, with 7 bases remaining between them. The CDR3 has 12 residues. Per germline, CDR1 MNHEY and CDR2 SVGAGI. The CDR3 protein is CASRETTGELFF. The DNA of the CDR3 is TGTGCCAGCAGAGAGACAACCGGGGAGCTGTTTTTT.

V and J are TRBV19 and TRBJ1-4; D is undetermined. Between the trimmed V and J ends, which lost 1 base and 3 bases, there was a span of 6 bases. The CDR3 covers 14 residues. Germline CDR1 is LNHDA and CDR2 is SQIVND (reference sequence). The CDR3 here is CASSIGLANEKLFF. The CDR3 DNA sequence: TGTGCCAGTAGTATAGGTTTGGCTAATGAAAAACTGTTTTTT.

V and J are TRBV29-1 and TRBJ1-2; TRBD1 aligns across 7 bases. CDR3 length: 14 amino acids. Germline assignment: CDR1 SQVTM and CDR2 ANQGSEA. With 6 bases clipped from V and 2 bases from J, the junction kept 9 bases outside the gene matches. The CDR3 DNA is TGCAGCGTGGCTAATACAGGGGACAACTATGGCTACACCTTC. Protein: CSVANTGDNYGYTF.